This T cell receptor beta chain stems from a study of T cell responses to AZD1222 COVID-19 vaccine. This CDR3 comprises 13 residues. The ends were cut back, 3 bases at V and 5 bases at J, with 10 bases in the middle. The V gene's germline CDR1 is SNHLY and CDR2 FYNNEI. Method: immunoSEQ multiplex PCR; TCRdb's copy keeps in-frame clones and lacks some. The table lists some 170,000 clones, just under 95% of them singletons. The TCR sequence derives from an adult who received the MenACWY meningococcal vaccine as a control. This chain joins TRBV2 and TRBJ2-5; D unclear. The input for sequencing was peripheral blood, taken 28 days after the second dose of the MenACWY control vaccine. In DNA form, the CDR3 reads TGTGCCAGCAGTGAGTCCAGGATGGAGACCCAGTACTTC. Translated, it gives CASSESRMETQYF.